This paragraph covers one TCR beta chain sequence. Its antigen remains unidentified. This sample was taken from a study of a mutant IDH1 vaccine in newly diagnosed glioma. About the study: Sex distribution of treated patients was approximately 62% male and roughly 38% female; mean age was about 40 years. Patients arrived already treated with radiotherapy, temozolomide, or both, most having had both.

Time point specified: baseline, week 1 (first vaccination visit). Noted treatment: pre-vaccination baseline after standard-of-care therapy. Diagnosis in the donors showed new WHO grade 3 or 4 astrocytomas that were IDH1-mutant and ATRX-lost. The assay was immunoSEQ multiplex PCR, and TCRdb's table has in-frame clones only and misses some. The data show approximately 54,000 clones, approximately 80% seen once. Study-level findings and limits: Altogether, 85% to 95% of patients exhibited vaccine-induced immune responses.

V lost 10 bases to trimming and J lost 4 bases, with 25 bases between them. Germline CDR1 and CDR2: SNHLY and FYNNEI. This CDR3 has 16 residues. Sequencing used PBMCs, obtained from a glioma patient treated with radiotherapy, temozolomide or both. V is TRBV2 and J is TRBJ2-5; tentatively, D is TRBD1 or TRBD2 (5 bases each). This TCR came from a man aged 18-30 years with glioma. Here the CDR3 reads CATGDLGRRGPETQYF. In DNA form, the CDR3 reads TGTGCCACCGGGGACCTGGGACGGAGAGGGCCAGAGACCCAGTACTTC.